Sequencing of this T cell receptor (beta chain) was carried out in a study of blood T cell repertoires in COVID-19. Study background: PBMCs, B-cell-depleted T cells, or T cells were the source of the cDNA or gDNA that made up the material.

Method: immunoSEQ multiplex PCR; TCRdb's copy keeps in-frame clones and lacks some. Altogether about 390,000 clones are present, around 87% being singletons, with the ten largest covering 10%. Cohort 3 recovered donors had two negative PCRs, clearance, or symptom resolution. V was pared by 4 bases and J by 4 bases, with 3 bases of the junction left unmatched. This CDR3 is built from 13 residues. The sample comprised PBMCs or T cells enriched from blood (not recorded which). The V call is TRBV12-3 or TRBV12-4, the J call TRBJ1-2; 7 bases map to TRBD1. This TCR was recovered from a woman in her forties or fifties who had recovered from COVID-19. The CDR3 DNA reads as TGTGCCAGCAGTTCCACAGGGGCCTATGGCTACACCTTC. Protein product: CASSSTGAYGYTF.